Below are 24 T cell receptor beta chains sequenced from a single sample in a study of post-analysis software for immune sequencing data (dated by TCRdb to the mid-2010s). What the work shows at the level of the full study, not this receptor alone: Patients showed significantly higher frequencies than controls for roughly five TRBV segments, among them TRBV5-6, TRBV5-1 and TRBV20-1.

These TCRs' antigens remain unknown. Receptor libraries were prepared by PCR. These reads were obtained on an Illumina HiSeq 2500. To reduce PCR and sequencing biases, unique molecular identifiers were incorporated into the TCR beta cDNA libraries. TCRdb ran its own pipeline on the public reads, namely fastp trimming at Q25 and MiXCR clone calling, and kept in-frame beta chains. CDR3 protein duplicates are merged, each entry listing the most common genes and DNA. Recorded for this sample are around 250,000 distinct CDR3 sequences; about 40% of them occurred a single time. The ten top clones hold 4% to 5.5% of the sample. The sample was blood. Every receptor here comes from a girl between 10 and 17 years old with multiple sclerosis.

This clonotype was counted at least ten times. This chain connects TRBV6-2 or TRBV6-3 to TRBJ2-1; TRBD2 aligns across 7 bases. The CDR3 consists of 15 residues. Germline CDR1 reads MNHEY; CDR2 reads SVGEGT. The junction had 9 bases not matched to a gene; V was cut back by 8 bases and J by 2 bases. The chain's CDR3 is CASSLRGSTYNEQFF. CDR3 nucleotides: TGTGCCAGCTCCCTCCGCGGGAGTACCTACAATGAGCAGTTCTTC.

This clonotype was picked up a small number of times. The chain carries TRBV19 and TRBJ2-1; 10 bases fit TRBD2. After removal of 7 bases from V and 7 bases from J, the junction contained 10 bases not matched to a gene. This CDR3 has 15 residues. The germline V gene encodes CDR1 LNHDA and CDR2 SQIVND (reference sequence). CDR3 residues: CASMGASGRSNEQFF. The CDR3 DNA follows: TGTGCCAGTATGGGGGCTAGCGGGAGATCGAATGAGCAGTTCTTC. Full variable domain (missing parts from reference TRBV19 and TRBJ2-1): DGGITQSPKYLFRKEGQNVTLSCEQNLNHDAMYWYRQDPGQGLRLIYYSQIVNDFQKGDIAEGYSVSREKKESFPLTVTSAQKNPTAFYLCASMGASGRSNEQFFGPGTRLTVL.

The chain is built from TRBV28 and TRBJ2-7; the match to TRBD2 covers 10 bases. Unmatched junction bases numbered 3, after V lost 6 bases and J lost 1 base. CDR3 length: 14 residues. Germline assignment: CDR1 MDHEN and CDR2 SYDVKM. CDR3 bases: TGTGCCAGCAGGAGGACTAGCGGATCCTACGAGCAGTACTTC. Amino acid sequence: CASRRTSGSYEQYF.

The V and J genes are TRBV5-1 and TRBJ1-1; D uncertain. There are 14 residues in the CDR3. CDR1 and CDR2 (germline): SGHRS, YFSETQ. V was trimmed by 0 bases and J by 1 base, leaving 7 bases between them. CDR3 residues: CASSLEATNTEAFF. The CDR3 coding sequence is TGCGCCAGCAGCTTGGAGGCTACGAACACTGAAGCTTTCTTT.

This clonotype has a count of ten or more. This rearrangement joins TRBV5-1 to TRBJ2-3, with 9 nucleotides matching TRBD1. The germline gives CDR1 SGHRS, CDR2 YFSETQ. Trimming at V came to 4 bases and at J to 4 bases, leaving 10 bases not matched to a gene. The CDR3 is 16 residues long. The CDR3 DNA reads as TGCGCCAGCAGCCACGGACAGGGGAAGGGCGCAGATACGCAGTATTTT. This sequence encodes CASSHGQGKGADTQYF.

This clonotype was seen a handful of times. CDR3 amino acids: CASSQEATDEQYF. The CDR3 DNA reads TGCGCCAGCAGCCAAGAAGCCACCGATGAGCAGTACTTC. The V and J genes are TRBV4-1 and TRBJ2-5; D gene unclear. Germline V CDR1 and CDR2: MGHRA, YSYEKL. This CDR3 is 13 amino acids long. Trimming pared 0 bases from V and 11 bases from J, leaving 13 bases between.

The gene calls are TRBV7-2 and TRBJ2-7; D is unclear. Trimming shortened V by 5 bases and J by 2 bases, and 13 bases separated the two germline ends. The CDR3 length is 14 residues. Germline V CDR1 and CDR2: SGHTA, FQGNSA. The CDR3 loop reads CASSPVLGPYEQYF. The CDR3 DNA sequence: TGTGCCAGCAGCCCCGTCTTGGGCCCCTACGAGCAGTACTTC. The full variable domain, with the rest looked up from reference TRBV7-2 and TRBJ2-7, is GAGVSQSPSNKVTEKGKDVELRCDPISGHTALYWYRQSLGQGLEFLIYFQGNSAPDKSGLPSDRFSAERTGGSVSTLTIQRTQQEDSAVYLCASSPVLGPYEQYFGPGTRLTVT.

This clonotype has only a few counts. An end of the junction does not agree with germline; a read error may underlie this. The chain uses TRBV7-8 and TRBJ2-7, with D perhaps given as TRBD1 or TRBD2 (5 bases each). The CDR3 covers 15 residues. Looked up from germline, CDR1 is SGHVS and CDR2 is FQNEAQ. This CDR3 reads CASSLAWDQAYEQYF. The CDR3 coding sequence is TGTGCCAGCAGCCTAGCCTGGGACCAAGCCTACGAGCAGTACTTC.

The chain uses TRBV12-3 or TRBV12-4 and TRBJ2-3; a possible D gene is TRBD2 (5 bases). Trimming stripped 8 bases from V and 13 bases from J, with 16 bases between. The CDR3 is 11 residues long. The CDR3 DNA reads as TGTGCCAGCTTGGGAGCAGATATGGAGTATTTT. This codes for CASLGADMEYF.

J is TRBJ2-7 and V is TRBV15; D not certain. The germline gives CDR1 LNHNV, CDR2 YYDKDF (reference sequence). This CDR3 region has 14 residues. Trimming removed 5 bases from V and 0 bases from J, with 11 bases in between. CDR3 coding DNA: TGTGCCACCAGCGCTAACACGGCCTCCTACGAGCAGTACTTC. Translation: CATSANTASYEQYF.

Notes on this clonotype: A much larger clone is a single base away; this may be a read error. The rearrangement uses TRBV7-2 and TRBJ2-1; 12 bases align to TRBD2. CDR1 is SGHTA, CDR2 FQGNSA, per germline. The CDR3 consists of 16 residues. V dropped 5 bases and J dropped 7; count of bases not matched to a gene: 9. In DNA form, the CDR3 reads TGTGCCAGCAGCACAACTAGCGGGAGGACCAGGAATGAGCAGTTCTTC. This sequence encodes CASSTTSGRTRNEQFF.

The chain combines TRBV7-3 with TRBJ2-7; 9 bases are a match to TRBD1. This CDR3 is 19 amino acids long. Germline trimming cut 4 bases from V and 2 bases from J; bases unmatched to any gene: 18. Germline CDR1 reads SGHTA; CDR2 reads FQGTGA. In DNA form, the CDR3 reads TGTGCCAGCAGCTCCCCGGGACAGGGTAAATATAGTGATGCCTACGAGCAGTACTTC. Translated: CASSSPGQGKYSDAYEQYF.

This clonotype has a count of ten or more. The chain couples TRBV25-1 to TRBJ2-4, with 9 bases fitting TRBD1. CDR3 length equals 15 residues. Germline V CDR1 and CDR2: MGHDK, SYGVNS. V lost 3 bases, J lost 2 bases, and 2 bases stayed unmatched. The CDR3 DNA sequence: TGTGCCAGCAGTGACGGACAGGGGTCCAAAAACATTCAGTACTTC. Translated, it gives CASSDGQGSKNIQYF.

In the case of this clonotype: A much larger clone sits a single nucleotide away, making a read error possible. The genes are TRBV5-1 and TRBJ1-2; 9 bases agree with TRBD1. The CDR3 is made up of 15 amino acids. The germline gives CDR1 SGHRS, CDR2 YFSETQ. Losses at the gene ends were 0 bases for V and 4 bases for J; bases not matched to a gene: 4. As DNA, the CDR3 is TGCGCCAGCAGCTTGGGCGGGGACAGGGCCTATGGCTACACCTTC. This encodes CASSLGGDRAYGYTF.

V usage is TRBV2 and J usage is TRBJ2-2, with D possibly being TRBD2 (7 bases). The V end was cut by 6 bases, the J end by 6 bases, with 8 bases between. The length of the CDR3 is 12 residues. Germline values: CDR1 SNHLY, CDR2 FYNNEI. The CDR3 sequence is CASSGGPGELFF. The DNA for the CDR3 is TGTGCCAGCAGCGGGGGGCCCGGGGAGCTGTTTTTT.

The rearrangement uses TRBV12-3 or TRBV12-4 and TRBJ1-5; 9 bases align to TRBD1. The CDR3 sequence is 16 residues long. With 6 bases clipped from V and 3 bases from J, the junction kept 9 bases outside the gene matches. CDR3 coding DNA: TGTGCCAGCAGACTAGGGACAGGGCAGGACAATCAGCCCCAGCATTTT. Translated: CASRLGTGQDNQPQHF.

The chain links TRBV15 to TRBJ2-1; the D gene could be TRBD1 or TRBD2 (5 bases each). Germline CDR1 and CDR2: LNHNV and YYDKDF (reference sequence). This CDR3 is 16 amino acids long. The V end lost 0 bases, the J end lost 3 bases, and 12 bases lay between the germline ends. As DNA, the CDR3 is TGTGCCACCAGCAGAGATCGGGGCGGTGTCTACAATGAGCAGTTCTTC. It encodes CATSRDRGGVYNEQFF. The full variable domain, with the rest looked up from reference TRBV15 and TRBJ2-1, is DAMVIQNPRYQVTQFGKPVTLSCSQTLNHNVMYWYQQKSSQAPKLLFHYYDKDFNNEADTPDNFQSRRPNTSFCFLDIRSPGLGDTAMYLCATSRDRGGVYNEQFFGPGTRLTVL.

Ten or more counts support this clonotype. The chain has TRBV15 and TRBJ1-6; D unresolved. CDR1 and CDR2 (germline): LNHNV, YYDKDF (reference sequence). V was shortened by 1 base and J by 7 bases, with 17 bases between the two germline ends. The CDR3 extends over 17 amino acids. This CDR3 is CATSRGRGSGGNSPLHF. The CDR3, as DNA: TGTGCCACCAGCAGAGGACGAGGGTCCGGTGGGAATTCACCCCTCCACTTT.

This clonotype occurred a few times. This may stem from a read error, because a much larger clone lies one nucleotide away. The V and J genes are TRBV7-9 and TRBJ2-5; no firm D call. The CDR3 consists of 11 residues. From germline, CDR1 is SEHNR and CDR2 FQNEAQ (reference sequence). The ends were cut back, 0 bases at V and 11 bases at J, with 7 bases in the middle. This chain's CDR3 is CASSLASGQYF. In DNA form, the CDR3 reads TGTGCCAGCAGCTTAGCCTCTGGGCAGTACTTC.

This clonotype showed up many times. This chain uses TRBV11-2 with TRBJ2-3; no reliable D call. The germline V and J ends were trimmed by 3 bases and 0 bases, with 10 bases remaining between them. The CDR3 is made up of 15 amino acids. From germline, CDR1 is SGHAT and CDR2 FQNNGV. The DNA for the CDR3 is TGTGCCAGCAGCTTTATTCCGTCTAGCACAGATACGCAGTATTTT. This encodes CASSFIPSSTDTQYF.

As for this clonotype: With a much larger clone just one base away, this may be a read error. This chain uses TRBV7-2 with TRBJ2-3; D is unresolved. Germline V gene lookup returns CDR1 SGHTA and CDR2 FQGNSA. V lost 2 bases and J lost 1, with 10 bases in between. The CDR3 contains 15 residues. The CDR3 DNA reads as TGTGCCAGCAGCTTACGGGCGAGAGGCACAGATACGCAGTATTTT. Amino acids: CASSLRARGTDTQYF.

This clonotype was counted ten times or more. The V and J genes are TRBV20-1 and TRBJ2-5; D unresolved. Trimming pared 2 bases from V and 5 bases from J, leaving 3 bases between. CDR1 is DFQATT and CDR2 is SNEGSKA in the germline V gene (reference sequence). This CDR3 comprises 10 residues. The chain's CDR3 is CSARSETQYF. Written as DNA, the CDR3 is TGCAGTGCTAGATCCGAGACCCAGTACTTC.

There are a few counts of this clonotype. The chain links TRBV11-2 to TRBJ1-2; D is undetermined. This CDR3 spans 13 amino acids. Germline loops: CDR1 SGHAT, CDR2 FQNNGV. Deletions cut 1 base from V and 8 bases from J, with 11 bases between. The CDR3 reads CASSLVSGIGYTF. The CDR3 region has the DNA TGTGCCAGCAGCTTAGTTTCGGGAATCGGCTACACCTTC. Full variable domain (missing parts from reference TRBV11-2 and TRBJ1-2): EAGVAQSPRYKIIEKRQSVAFWCNPISGHATLYWYQQILGQGPKLLIQFQNNGVVDDSQLPKDRFSAERLKGVDSTLKIQPAKLEDSAVYLCASSLVSGIGYTFGSGTRLTVV.

This clonotype was counted a few times. This chain connects TRBV5-1 to TRBJ1-1; 7 nucleotides agree with TRBD1. V was clipped by 2 bases and J by 0 bases; unmatched bases: 10. Germline CDR1 is SGHRS and CDR2 is YFSETQ. This CDR3 is 17 amino acids long. The CDR3 DNA sequence: TGCGCCAGCAGCTTCCCTCGCGAAGGGGGCATGAACACTGAAGCTTTCTTT. Its translation is CASSFPREGGMNTEAFF.